The 12 T cell receptor beta chains listed next were all sequenced from one sample in a study of blood T cell repertoires in COVID-19. Profiled with immunoSEQ multiplex PCR; TCRdb holds only in-frame clones, not every one. The sample has a few hundred thousand clones, roughly four fifths seen once. The specimen sequenced was PBMCs or T cells enriched from blood (not recorded which). These receptors were obtained from a woman in her fifties or sixties who had recovered from COVID-19.

This clone was picked up one time. The chain combines TRBV7-2 with TRBJ2-7, with 8 bases fitting TRBD1. CDR1 and CDR2 (germline): SGHTA, FQGNSA. The CDR3 length is 15 residues. Trimming removed 1 base from V and 3 bases from J; junction bases left unmatched: 5. The CDR3 region has the DNA TGTGCCAGCAGCTTAGGAACTGGACAGGGCTACGAGCAGTACTTC. Translating it yields CASSLGTGQGYEQYF. The complete variable domain, with remaining parts taken from reference TRBV7-2 and TRBJ2-7, reads GAGVSQSPSNKVTEKGKDVELRCDPISGHTALYWYRQSLGQGLEFLIYFQGNSAPDKSGLPSDRFSAERTGGSVSTLTIQRTQQEDSAVYLCASSLGTGQGYEQYFGPGTRLTVT.

The rearrangement joins TRBV6-5 to TRBJ2-2; D unresolved. This CDR3 has 13 residues. In germline, CDR1 is MNHEY, CDR2 SVGAGI. Trimming removed 6 bases from V and 1 base from J, with 6 bases in between. CDR3 residues: CASRLRNTGELFF. DNA of the CDR3: TGTGCCAGCAGGTTGCGGAACACCGGGGAGCTGTTTTTT.

This clone showed up just once. The CDR3 DNA sequence: TGTGCCAGCAGTTACTCTCGCGAGGCCTTGGCGTACGAGCAGTACTTC. Residues: CASSYSREALAYEQYF. The J gene is TRBJ2-7, the V gene TRBV6-2 or TRBV6-3; D not resolved. The V gene lost 0 bases and the J gene lost 4 bases, with 16 bases spanning the gap. The CDR3 is 16 residues long. The V gene's germline CDR1 is MNHEY and CDR2 SVGEGT.

CDR3 DNA: TGTGCCACCTCGAAAAGCCCGATGTCGAGGGGCTACACCTTC. Protein product: CATSKSPMSRGYTF. V usage is TRBV19 and J usage is TRBJ1-2; D uncertain. The CDR3 spans 14 residues. V lost 10 bases and J lost 8, with 23 bases in between. Germline V CDR1 and CDR2: LNHDA, SQIVND (reference sequence).

The genes are TRBV4-1 and TRBJ2-3; 9 nucleotides agree with TRBD2. The CDR3 is 15 residues long. V was pared by 0 bases and J by 5 bases, with 3 bases of the junction left unmatched. Germline assignment: CDR1 MGHRA and CDR2 YSYEKL. The chain's CDR3 is CASSQEASGVDTQYF. DNA of the CDR3: TGCGCCAGCAGCCAAGAGGCTAGCGGGGTAGATACGCAGTATTTT.

This chain joins TRBV3-1 (or the pseudogene TRBV3-2) and TRBJ2-7; 11 positions agree with TRBD2. With V trimmed by 1 base and J by 1 base, 3 bases remained unmatched. CDR1 and CDR2 from the germline V gene are LGHDT and YNNKEL (reference sequence). This CDR3 region has 16 residues. The CDR3, as DNA: TGTGCCAGCAGCCAAGGAATAGCGGGAGGGTCCTACGAGCAGTACTTC. Its translation: CASSQGIAGGSYEQYF.

CDR3 sequence (DNA): TGTGCCTGGAGTCCCAGGACCGGGACTAGCGGGGCCCTCACAGATACGCAGTATTTT. It specifies CAWSPRTGTSGALTDTQYF. The chain links TRBV30 to TRBJ2-3; 13 nucleotides align to TRBD2. The junction had 13 bases not matched to a gene; V was cut back by 2 bases and J by 2 bases. The length of the CDR3 is 19 residues. The germline CDR1 and CDR2 sequences are GTSNPN and SVGIG (reference sequence).

V usage is TRBV7-8 and J usage is TRBJ1-2; D uncertain. Germline V gene lookup returns CDR1 SGHVS and CDR2 FQNEAQ. This CDR3 region has 17 residues. Deletions cut 1 base from V and 1 base from J, with 16 bases between. DNA for the CDR3: TGTGCCAGCAGCTTAGTGGTTTTCGAGTCGGTTAACTATGGCTACACCTTC. Residues: CASSLVVFESVNYGYTF.

The chain links TRBV25-1 to TRBJ2-3, with 9 bases aligning to TRBD2. V lost 8 bases and J lost 5; bases outside the gene matches: 14. The germline V gene encodes CDR1 MGHDK and CDR2 SYGVNS. The CDR3 totals 16 residues. CDR3 coding DNA: TGTGCCAGCTCCACGATGCCTAGCGGGAAGAGAGATACGCAGTATTTT. This translates into CASSTMPSGKRDTQYF. The full variable domain, completed using reference TRBV25-1 and TRBJ2-3, is EADIYQTPRYLVIGTGKKITLECSQTMGHDKMYWYQQDPGMELHLIHYSYGVNSTEKGDLSSESTVSRIRTEHFPLTLESARPSHTSQYLCASSTMPSGKRDTQYFGPGTRLTVL.

The chain couples TRBV2 to TRBJ2-5; 7 bases align to TRBD1. Germline CDR1 is SNHLY and CDR2 is FYNNEI. J lost 2 bases, V lost 10 bases, and 10 bases had no gene match. The CDR3 consists of 14 residues. The CDR3 DNA is TGTGCCATCCAGGACAGGAACTCACAAGAGACCCAGTACTTC. Amino acids: CAIQDRNSQETQYF.

V and J are TRBV4-2 and TRBJ1-4; a weak D match, TRBD1 (5 bases). Germline values: CDR1 LGHNA, CDR2 YNFKEQ. Trimming pared 1 base from V and 3 bases from J, leaving 12 bases between. The CDR3 totals 16 residues. CDR3 loop: CASSQVSQVSNEKLFF. CDR3 nucleotide sequence: TGTGCCAGCAGCCAAGTTTCACAGGTTTCTAATGAAAAACTGTTTTTT.

DNA of the CDR3: TGTGCCAGCTCACCCAGACAGGGGTCCGCTTCACCCCTCCACTTT. Its protein is CASSPRQGSASPLHF. The chain has TRBV18 and TRBJ1-6; 8 positions agree with TRBD1. V shed 3 bases and J 9 bases; nucleotides not matched to a gene: 7. The CDR3 totals 15 residues. CDR1 and CDR2 (germline): KGHSH, LQKENI.